One and the same sample provided the 6 T cell receptor beta chains below, sequenced in a study of T cells in Graves' hyperthyroidism and ophthalmopathy. Using RNA transcripts as the source, TCR beta CDR3 regions were amplified. During a first-round RT-PCR of the TCR CDR3, the HTBI primer set was used. TCRdb ran MiXCR on the multiplex PCR reads and lists one entry per CDR3 protein. The sample contains a few hundred thousand distinct CDR3 sequences, less than 20% of which appear only once. The sequencing input was blood. These receptors were collected from a woman aged 25 to 45 with Graves' hyperthyroidism.

The V and J genes are TRBV19 and TRBJ2-1, with 9 bases aligning to TRBD2. The CDR3 runs 14 residues. With V trimmed by 5 bases and J by 7 bases, 6 bases remained unmatched. Germline loops: CDR1 LNHDA, CDR2 SQIVND (reference sequence). The CDR3 loop reads CASSVTGLANEQFF. CDR3 in DNA: TGTGCCAGTAGTGTAACGGGACTAGCTAATGAGCAGTTCTTC.

This clonotype was observed many times. The rearrangement uses TRBV12-3 or TRBV12-4 and TRBJ1-1; D ambiguous. Trimming left V 4 bases short and J 0 bases short, with 12 bases between. The CDR3 sequence is 15 residues long. CDR3 in amino acids: CASSSADGVNTEAFF. CDR3 sequence (DNA): TGTGCCAGCAGTTCCGCGGACGGTGTGAACACTGAAGCTTTCTTT.

The chain recombines TRBV12-3 or TRBV12-4 with TRBJ1-5; weak D call: TRBD1 (5 bases). V lost 6 bases and J lost 3, with 12 bases in between. The CDR3 is 14 residues long. The CDR3 nucleotides read TGTGCCAGCAGCGCCGGACACTTCAATCAGCCCCAGCATTTT. This sequence encodes CASSAGHFNQPQHF.

This clonotype was found many times. This sequence joins TRBV3-1 and TRBJ2-1; 10 bases fit TRBD2. The length of the CDR3 is 14 residues. Germline V CDR1 and CDR2: LGHDT, YNNKEL (reference sequence). The J segment lost 9 bases and the V segment lost 2 bases, leaving 4 bases of the junction unmatched. The CDR3, as DNA: TGTGCCAGCAGCCAACCTAGCGGGAGCGGTGAGCAGTTCTTC. Protein sequence: CASSQPSGSGEQFF.

This clonotype was observed many times. The chain couples TRBV29-1 to TRBJ2-7, with D perhaps matching TRBD2 (6 bases). Germline CDR1 is SQVTM and CDR2 is ANQGSEA. V was clipped by 5 bases and J by 3 bases, with 14 bases between them. There are 13 residues in the CDR3. In DNA, the CDR3 is TGCAGCGTTTCGGGGGACGGCCTCTACGAGCAGTACTTC. Translated: CSVSGDGLYEQYF.

This clonotype showed up many times. This chain links TRBV20-1 with TRBJ2-7; D remains ambiguous. V dropped 0 bases and J dropped 0 bases, with 15 bases sitting between them. The germline CDR1 and CDR2 sequences are DFQATT and SNEGSKA (reference sequence). There are 16 residues in the CDR3. The CDR3 is CSARDLRTVSSYEQYF. The CDR3 DNA follows: TGCAGTGCTAGAGATTTAAGGACGGTAAGCTCCTACGAGCAGTACTTC.